This T cell receptor (beta chain) came from a study of T cells of healthy individuals. The CDR3 spans 16 residues. The V gene end was trimmed by 5 bases and the J gene end by 4 bases; junction bases not matched to a gene: 8. Looked up from germline, CDR1 is SGHTA and CDR2 is FQGTGA. Each CDR3 protein is one row after TCRdb ran MiXCR on the 5' RACE reads. The repertoire holds 100,000 or so distinct CDR3 sequences, with 17% as singletons. The chain combines TRBV7-3 with TRBJ2-2; 9 nucleotides align to TRBD2. The receptor was derived from a human donor in good health. In DNA, the CDR3 is TGTGCCAGCAGCCCCTTAGCGGGAGACGGCACCGGGGAGCTGTTTTTT. Amino acids: CASSPLAGDGTGELFF.